One sample yielded the 7 T cell receptor beta chains listed below, sequenced in a study of blood T cells in healthy people across ages. Primed by a sample-barcoded 5' primer and a J-beta primer mix, a second PCR proceeded for about 7 to 11 cycles. MiXCR was run by TCRdb on the 5' RACE reads, yielding one entry per CDR3 protein. The sample shows some 670,000 distinct CDR3 sequences, approximately 52% of them seen only once. Sequenced input: blood. The receptors here all came from a woman aged 80 or older in good health.

The chain's CDR3 is CVSSKMAWTYNSYNEQFF. The CDR3 DNA is TGTGTCAGCAGCAAAATGGCCTGGACATACAACTCCTACAATGAGCAGTTCTTC. The chain employs TRBV21-1 and TRBJ2-1; the table gives TRBD1 as D, unverified against the DNA. TRBV21-1 is a listed pseudogene. CDR3 length equals 18 residues.

This clonotype was found many times. The chain recombines TRBV12-3 or TRBV12-4 with TRBJ2-3, with 8 bases lining up with TRBD2. This CDR3 has 16 amino acids. The J segment lost 8 bases and the V segment lost 3 bases, leaving 13 bases of the junction unmatched. CDR3 region: CASSFLIAGHPATQYF. The CDR3 DNA is TGTGCCAGCAGTTTTCTAATAGCGGGGCACCCGGCTACGCAGTATTTT.

The table lists this clonotype with a few counts. At one end, the junction sequence differs from germline, possibly due to a read error. CDR3 amino acids: CAGSLGVSETEAFF. The DNA for the CDR3 is TGTGCCGGCAGCTTAGGGGTCTCGGAGACTGAAGCTTTCTTT. This sequence joins TRBV7-9 and TRBJ1-1, with a possible D match to TRBD1 (5 bases). This CDR3 has 14 amino acids. Germline-derived CDR1 and CDR2 are SEHNR and FQNEAQ (reference sequence).

This clonotype has more than one count but fewer than ten. The chain joins TRBV4-1 to TRBJ1-2; D gene ambiguous. CDR1 is MGHRA and CDR2 is YSYEKL in the germline V gene. V lost 3 bases to trimming and J lost 6 bases, with 17 bases between them. CDR3 size: 15 residues. The CDR3 DNA reads as TGCGCCAGCAGCCACTCCCTCTCCCTTACGGATGGCTACACCTTC. Protein sequence: CASSHSLSLTDGYTF.

V is TRBV4-2 and J is TRBJ1-2; D ambiguous. From germline, CDR1 is LGHNA and CDR2 YNFKEQ. V gave up 1 base and J gave up 7 bases, with 13 bases separating them. The CDR3 is made up of 14 amino acids. The CDR3 bases are TGTGCCAGCAGCCAAGGATTCGAGGGTGGTGGCTACACCTTC. It encodes CASSQGFEGGGYTF.

This clonotype came up a few times. The chain joins TRBV5-1 to TRBJ2-3; D gene ambiguous. V gave up 0 bases and J gave up 4 bases, with 12 bases separating them. The CDR3 sequence is 15 residues long. Germline loops: CDR1 SGHRS, CDR2 YFSETQ. CDR3 residues: CASSLVASLPDTQYF. CDR3 DNA sequence: TGCGCCAGCAGCTTGGTGGCCAGCCTTCCAGATACGCAGTATTTT.

The V and J genes are TRBV10-3 and TRBJ1-2; D unclear. The CDR3 has 15 amino acids. With 0 bases removed from V and 0 bases from J, the gap between germline ends came to 8 bases. The germline V gene encodes CDR1 ENHRY and CDR2 SYGVKD. CDR3 residues: CAISESQVANYGYTF. CDR3 bases: TGTGCCATCAGTGAGTCTCAGGTGGCTAACTATGGCTACACCTTC.